The 22 T cell receptor beta chains given below trace back to one sample, sequenced in a study of T cells in Graves' hyperthyroidism and ophthalmopathy. Template material for amplifying TCR beta CDR3 regions consisted of RNA transcripts. HTBI primers were employed in a first-round RT-PCR of the TCR CDR3. One entry per CDR3 protein, called by TCRdb with MiXCR from the multiplex PCR reads. The sample yields some 360,000 distinct CDR3 sequences, more than 11% seen once. The sequenced sample was blood. The source is a woman aged 55-69 years with Graves' hyperthyroidism.

The table lists this clonotype with many counts. The chain links TRBV20-1 to TRBJ2-1; 9 nucleotides align to TRBD2. The germline V gene has CDR1 DFQATT and CDR2 SNEGSKA (reference sequence). This CDR3 is built from 16 residues. Trimming took 0 bases from V and 3 from J; bases not matched to a gene: 6. CDR3 in DNA: TGCAGTGCTAGAGATCGGACAGCGGGGGGCTACAATGAGCAGTTCTTC. Translated, it gives CSARDRTAGGYNEQFF.

This clonotype was found many times. The chain recombines TRBV11-3 with TRBJ2-1; 9 bases match TRBD1. V gave up 4 bases and J gave up 9 bases; unmatched junction bases: 10. Germline lookup yields CDR1 SGHNT and CDR2 YENEEA. This CDR3 has 15 residues. CDR3 sequence reads: CASSSMTGGIGEQFF. In DNA, the CDR3 is TGTGCCAGCAGCTCAATGACAGGGGGAATAGGTGAGCAGTTCTTC.

This chain joins TRBV3-1 and TRBJ2-2; D gene unclear. V was pared by 6 bases and J by 6 bases, with 20 bases between. CDR1 is LGHDT and CDR2 is YNNKEL in the germline V gene (reference sequence). This CDR3 spans 16 amino acids. CDR3 loop: CASSLLSLDIPGELFF. The CDR3 nucleotides are TGTGCCAGCAGTTTACTATCGCTCGACATCCCCGGGGAGCTGTTTTTT.

In this sample, this clonotype turned up once. This sequence joins TRBV6-2 or TRBV6-3 and TRBJ1-2; no firm D call. The germline CDR1 and CDR2 sequences are MNHEY and SVGEGT. V lost 10 bases, J lost 5 bases, and 14 bases lay in between. The CDR3 runs to 12 residues. The CDR3 loop reads CATSDGEYGYTF. The CDR3 DNA reads as TGTGCCACTTCGGACGGAGAGTATGGCTACACCTTC.

The V and J genes are TRBV7-9 and TRBJ2-3, with a possible D match to TRBD2 (6 bases). V gave up 4 bases and J gave up 0 bases, with 14 bases separating them. Germline V CDR1 and CDR2: SEHNR, FQNEAQ (reference sequence). The CDR3 totals 16 residues. The CDR3 reads CASSSPAGLSTDTQYF. CDR3 sequence (DNA): TGTGCCAGCAGCTCCCCAGCGGGCCTGAGCACAGATACGCAGTATTTT.

There are many counts of this clonotype. The chain couples TRBV2 to TRBJ2-7; D might be TRBD1 (6 bases). The CDR3 is 15 amino acids. The germline V gene has CDR1 SNHLY and CDR2 FYNNEI. V was trimmed by 1 base and J by 0 bases, leaving 10 bases between them. CDR3 sequence (DNA): TGTGCCAGCAGTGAAGGGGCAGGGGCCTCCTACGAGCAGTACTTC. Translation: CASSEGAGASYEQYF.

This clonotype was observed a few times. The chain couples TRBV18 to TRBJ1-2; 11 bases match TRBD1. Germline trimming cut 6 bases from V and 8 bases from J; bases unmatched to any gene: 11. Germline assignment: CDR1 KGHSH and CDR2 LQKENI. The CDR3 consists of 15 residues. DNA for the CDR3: TGTGCCAGCTCGCCTGGGACAGGGGGTTTCTTCGGCTACACCTTC. Protein sequence: CASSPGTGGFFGYTF.

This clonotype has ten or more counts. V is TRBV3-1 and J is TRBJ2-5; 13 bases line up with TRBD2. Germline CDR1 is LGHDT and CDR2 is YNNKEL (reference sequence). V was clipped by 2 bases and J by 5 bases; unmatched bases: 5. The CDR3 covers 16 residues. For the CDR3, the DNA is TGTGCCAGCAGCCAATCCTGGACTAGCGGGAGTGAGACCCAGTACTTC. It encodes CASSQSWTSGSETQYF.

Comments on this clonotype: With a much larger clone just one base away, this may be a read error. This rearrangement joins TRBV3-1 to TRBJ2-1; D remains unclear. This CDR3 spans 15 amino acids. Germline V CDR1 and CDR2: LGHDT, YNNKEL (reference sequence). V was clipped by 4 bases and J by 0 bases, with 10 bases between them. CDR3 amino acids: CASSLVGYSYNEQFF. The CDR3 bases are TGTGCCAGCAGCCTAGTGGGTTACTCCTACAATGAGCAGTTCTTC.

This clonotype occurred many times. The DNA of the CDR3 is TGTGCCAGTAGTATGGGGACTAGCGGGGCCTCCTACGAGCAGTACTTC. As protein: CASSMGTSGASYEQYF. The gene calls are TRBV19 and TRBJ2-7; the match to TRBD2 covers 13 bases. This CDR3 has 16 amino acids. CDR1 and CDR2 (germline): LNHDA, SQIVND (reference sequence). The V segment lost 3 bases and the J segment 0 bases; nucleotides outside the gene matches: 2.

The chain has TRBV6-6 and TRBJ2-1; 12 bases map to TRBD2. The CDR3 loop spans 16 amino acids. V shed 0 bases and J 4 bases; nucleotides not matched to a gene: 1. Germline V gene sequence: CDR1 MNHNY, CDR2 SVGAGI (reference sequence). CDR3 bases: TGTGCCAGCAGTTACTCGACTAGCGGGAGATACAATGAGCAGTTCTTC. Translating it yields CASSYSTSGRYNEQFF.

This clonotype was seen a few times. V and J are TRBV30 and TRBJ2-5; 10 bases line up with TRBD2. The CDR3 loop spans 14 amino acids. V lost 3 bases and J lost 3; bases outside the gene matches: 4. CDR1 and CDR2 from the germline V gene are GTSNPN and SVGIG (reference sequence). The CDR3 spells CAWRISGRKETQYF. CDR3 sequence (DNA): TGTGCCTGGAGGATTAGCGGGAGGAAAGAGACCCAGTACTTC.

The chain has TRBV24-1 and TRBJ2-3; TRBD2 matches 13 bases. V trimming: 3 bases; J trimming: 2 bases; junction bases outside the gene matches: 7. The CDR3 loop spans 18 amino acids. Germline V gene data show CDR1 as KGHDR and CDR2 as SFDVKD. The CDR3 nucleotides are TGTGCCACCAGTGATCCAACTGGGACTAGCGGGGTCACAGATACGCAGTATTTT. Amino acid sequence: CATSDPTGTSGVTDTQYF.

This clonotype was recorded at least ten times. The chain links TRBV27 to TRBJ1-5; tentative D call: TRBD1 (6 bases). The CDR3 sequence is 17 residues long. CDR1 is MNHEY and CDR2 is SMNVEV in the germline V gene (reference sequence). Deletions cut 4 bases from V and 10 bases from J, with 26 bases between. The CDR3 spells CASSSRVTGRPRDPQHF. CDR3 sequence (DNA): TGTGCCAGCAGTTCCCGCGTGACAGGACGGCCCCGGGATCCCCAGCATTTT.

This clonotype was picked up many times. This sequence joins TRBV20-1 and TRBJ1-1; D may be TRBD1 (6 bases). This CDR3 is 15 amino acids long. V shed 0 bases and J shed 3 bases, with 14 bases lying between them. In germline, CDR1 is DFQATT, CDR2 SNEGSKA (reference sequence). The CDR3 DNA follows: TGCAGTGCTAGAGATCGCAGGGGAGCGGACACTGAAGCTTTCTTT. Translated: CSARDRRGADTEAFF.

Note on this clonotype: A junction boundary mismatches the germline segment, possibly from a read error. The chain couples TRBV6-5 to TRBJ1-2; no reliable D call. CDR1 and CDR2 (germline): MNHEY, SVGAGI. CDR3 size: 14 residues. The CDR3 nucleotides are TGTGCCAGCAGTTACTCAAAACAGAACTATGACTACACCTTC. The encoded protein is CASSYSKQNYDYTF.

Only a few counts were recorded for this clonotype. This sequence joins TRBV11-2 and TRBJ2-1, with D perhaps TRBD1 (6 bases). V was trimmed by 4 bases and J by 0 bases, leaving 10 bases between them. Germline-derived CDR1 and CDR2 are SGHAT and FQNNGV. The CDR3 covers 15 residues. This CDR3 reads CASSYRDNSYNEQFF. The DNA of the CDR3 is TGTGCCAGCAGCTACCGGGACAACTCCTACAATGAGCAGTTCTTC.

The chain links TRBV24-1 to TRBJ2-7; TRBD1 aligns across 12 bases. The CDR3 sequence is 14 residues long. CDR1 and CDR2 (germline): KGHDR, SFDVKD. V shed 2 bases, J shed 9 bases, and the junction held 4 bases outside the gene matches. DNA of the CDR3: TGTGCCACCAGTGATTCCGGGACAGGGGGCTGGCAGTACTTC. Amino acid sequence: CATSDSGTGGWQYF.

Many counts were recorded for this clonotype. The chain is built from TRBV27 and TRBJ2-5; TRBD2 agrees at 14 bases. Per germline, CDR1 MNHEY and CDR2 SMNVEV (reference sequence). Trimming took 2 bases from V and 2 from J; bases not matched to a gene: 4. The CDR3 length is 17 residues. The CDR3 DNA follows: TGTGCCAGCAGTTTAGGGACTAGCGGGGGAGGGCAAGAGACCCAGTACTTC. It is translated as CASSLGTSGGGQETQYF.

This clonotype came up many times. V and J are TRBV24-1 and TRBJ2-3; 10 positions match TRBD2. Germline V gene lookup returns CDR1 KGHDR and CDR2 SFDVKD. The CDR3 consists of 15 residues. V lost 5 bases, J lost 4 bases, and 5 bases stayed unmatched. The chain's CDR3 is CATSVWLAGADTQYF. The CDR3 coding sequence is TGTGCCACCAGTGTCTGGCTAGCGGGAGCAGATACGCAGTATTTT.

The rearrangement uses TRBV11-2 and TRBJ2-1, with 8 bases lining up with TRBD2. The CDR3 contains 16 residues. Losses at the gene ends were 5 bases for V and 2 bases for J; bases not matched to a gene: 8. The germline V gene encodes CDR1 SGHAT and CDR2 FQNNGV. For the CDR3, the DNA is TGTGCCAGCAGCAGAGAGGGGCGGGGGGCCTACAATGAGCAGTTCTTC. This sequence encodes CASSREGRGAYNEQFF.

This chain joins TRBV12-3 or TRBV12-4 and TRBJ2-2; 9 nucleotides match TRBD2. V shed 4 bases, J shed 0 bases, and the junction held 3 bases outside the gene matches. The CDR3 sequence is 16 residues long. CDR3 amino acids: CASSSSGDANTGELFF. The CDR3 DNA sequence: TGTGCCAGCAGTTCTAGCGGGGACGCGAACACCGGGGAGCTGTTTTTT.